The 21 T cell receptor beta chains given below trace back to one sample, sequenced in a study of blood T cell repertoires in COVID-19. Clones were sequenced by immunoSEQ multiplex PCR, and TCRdb holds only the in-frame ones, with some missing. Of about 260,000 clones in the sample, 88% were seen once. The sample comprised peripheral blood. The source is a man in his 60s who had recovered from COVID-19.

The V gene is TRBV6-5, the J gene TRBJ1-1; TRBD1 matches at 7 bases. Germline CDR1 and CDR2: MNHEY and SVGAGI. This CDR3 contains 15 residues. With V trimmed by 4 bases and J by 1 base, 6 bases remained unmatched. CDR3 loop: CASSFWTGTNTEAFF. CDR3 coding DNA: TGTGCCAGCAGTTTCTGGACAGGAACGAACACTGAAGCTTTCTTT.

The chain links TRBV30 to TRBJ2-7; 8 bases align to TRBD2. This CDR3 spans 11 amino acids. J lost 3 bases, V lost 5 bases, and 0 bases had no gene match. Germline CDR1 is GTSNPN and CDR2 is SVGIG (reference sequence). The CDR3 reads CAWGTSYEQYF. For the CDR3, the DNA is TGTGCCTGGGGGACTAGCTACGAGCAGTACTTC.

The chain carries TRBV30 and TRBJ1-1; D ambiguous. V was shortened by 2 bases and J by 5 bases, with 6 bases between the two germline ends. The germline V gene has CDR1 GTSNPN and CDR2 SVGIG (reference sequence). The CDR3 sequence is 11 residues long. The CDR3 region has the DNA TGTGCCTGGAGTCCGTTGACTGAAGCTTTCTTT. It codes for CAWSPLTEAFF.

The gene calls are TRBV3-1 (or the pseudogene TRBV3-2) and TRBJ1-6; D call uncertain. The CDR3 is 19 residues long. V shed 0 bases and J shed 0 bases, with 15 bases lying between them. Germline V gene lookup returns CDR1 LGHDT and CDR2 YNNKEL (reference sequence). CDR3 protein: CASSQDPPHFSSYNSPLHF. CDR3 in DNA: TGTGCCAGCAGCCAAGATCCCCCCCATTTCAGCTCCTATAATTCACCCCTCCACTTT.

The sample holds a few counts of this clone. This chain joins TRBV5-1 and TRBJ2-1, with 13 nucleotides matching TRBD2. This CDR3 comprises 19 residues. Germline lookup yields CDR1 SGHRS and CDR2 YFSETQ. V trimming: 4 bases; J trimming: 0 bases; junction bases outside the gene matches: 10. The CDR3 bases are TGCGCCAGCAGCCTACGACTAGCGGGGGGTTACAGCTCCTACAATGAGCAGTTCTTC. This codes for CASSLRLAGGYSSYNEQFF.

The chain employs TRBV5-4 and TRBJ2-7, with 7 bases matching TRBD1. This CDR3 is built from 13 residues. J gave up 6 bases and V 2 bases, and 5 bases lay outside the gene matches. CDR1 is SGHNT and CDR2 is YYREEE in the germline V gene (reference sequence). The CDR3 loop is CASSLNRGSEQYF. The DNA of the CDR3 is TGTGCCAGCAGCTTAAACAGGGGCTCCGAGCAGTACTTC.

The chain is built from TRBV2 and TRBJ2-5; 7 nucleotides agree with TRBD1. Germline assignment: CDR1 SNHLY and CDR2 FYNNEI. The junction had 6 bases not matched to a gene; V was cut back by 6 bases and J by 5 bases. The CDR3 has 13 residues. The CDR3 protein is CASRDRVGETQYF. In DNA form, the CDR3 reads TGTGCCAGCAGAGACAGGGTAGGGGAGACCCAGTACTTC.

The chain uses TRBV7-8 and TRBJ2-1, with TRBD2 matching over 13 bases. Trimming cost V 5 bases and J 6 bases; bases outside gene matches: 7. Germline CDR1 reads SGHVS; CDR2 reads FQNEAQ. The CDR3 runs 16 residues. The CDR3 coding sequence is TGTGCCAGCAGCCCTCCGGGACTAGCGGGGCCCAATGAGCAGTTCTTC. This sequence encodes CASSPPGLAGPNEQFF.

This clone occurred once. This chain links TRBV9 with TRBJ2-2; 11 bases align to TRBD2. Germline V gene sequence: CDR1 SGDLS, CDR2 YYNGEE. The CDR3 is 16 amino acids. J was trimmed by 4 bases and V by 3 bases; bases with no gene match: 5. CDR3 bases: TGTGCCAGCAGCGCACTAGCGGGGGAGTTCACCGGGGAGCTGTTTTTT. As protein: CASSALAGEFTGELFF.

V gene TRBV5-4 combines with J gene TRBJ2-1; 10 bases are a match to TRBD1. Unmatched junction bases numbered 9, after V lost 3 bases and J lost 9 bases. The V gene's germline CDR1 is SGHNT and CDR2 YYREEE (reference sequence). This CDR3 region has 15 residues. This CDR3 reads CASSSPGQGRSEQFF. The CDR3 nucleotides read TGTGCCAGCAGCTCACCGGGACAGGGGAGGAGTGAGCAGTTCTTC.

The V call is TRBV7-2, the J call TRBJ2-1; 10 bases align to TRBD2. V trimming: 7 bases; J trimming: 9 bases; junction bases outside the gene matches: 15. There are 16 residues in the CDR3. The germline V gene encodes CDR1 SGHTA and CDR2 FQGNSA. The CDR3 DNA follows: TGTGCCAGCACCCGGAGTGGCAGCGGGGGGGCTTTTGAGCAGTTCTTC. It encodes CASTRSGSGGAFEQFF.

The chain joins TRBV9 to TRBJ2-1, with 10 positions matching TRBD1. With 0 bases clipped from V and 8 bases from J, the junction kept 11 bases outside the gene matches. CDR3 length: 17 residues. Germline CDR1 reads SGDLS; CDR2 reads YYNGEE. CDR3 region: CASSVAHGTGVRYEQFF. CDR3 nucleotides: TGTGCCAGCAGCGTAGCCCACGGGACAGGGGTTAGGTATGAGCAGTTCTTC.

This clone was observed once. The rearrangement links TRBV6-2 or TRBV6-3 to TRBJ2-7; D is unclear. The CDR3 covers 12 residues. The V gene lost 0 bases and the J gene lost 5 bases, with 5 bases spanning the gap. The germline CDR1 and CDR2 sequences are MNHEY and SVGEGT. The chain's CDR3 is CASSYSFDEQYF. DNA for the CDR3: TGTGCCAGCAGTTACTCTTTCGACGAGCAGTACTTC.

In this sample, this clone turned up once. The V call is TRBV28, the J call TRBJ2-1; a weak D match, TRBD2 (5 bases). The V gene's germline CDR1 is MDHEN and CDR2 SYDVKM. Trimming stripped 4 bases from V and 0 bases from J, with 10 bases between. The CDR3 spans 15 residues. This CDR3 reads CASSSGLYSYNEQFF. Here the CDR3 DNA reads TGTGCCAGCAGTTCAGGACTTTACTCCTACAATGAGCAGTTCTTC.

V usage is TRBV7-2 and J usage is TRBJ2-1; 8 positions agree with TRBD2. This CDR3 contains 14 residues. The germline gives CDR1 SGHTA, CDR2 FQGNSA. Losses at the gene ends were 10 bases for V and 4 bases for J; bases not matched to a gene: 9. The CDR3 is CATGLARPYNEQFF. CDR3 bases: TGTGCCACCGGACTAGCAAGACCTTACAATGAGCAGTTCTTC.

V gene TRBV19 combines with J gene TRBJ2-2; 9 nucleotides line up with TRBD1. CDR3 length: 14 amino acids. Per germline, CDR1 LNHDA and CDR2 SQIVND (reference sequence). The trim removed 9 bases at V and 6 bases at J, leaving 8 bases unmatched. The CDR3 reads CASQDRGGPGELFF. The CDR3 DNA is TGTGCCAGCCAGGACAGGGGAGGCCCCGGGGAGCTGTTTTTT. The whole variable domain, remainder taken from reference TRBV19 and TRBJ2-2, is DGGITQSPKYLFRKEGQNVTLSCEQNLNHDAMYWYRQDPGQGLRLIYYSQIVNDFQKGDIAEGYSVSREKKESFPLTVTSAQKNPTAFYLCASQDRGGPGELFFGEGSRLTVL.

The V and J genes are TRBV11-3 and TRBJ2-1, with D unresolved. The germline V gene encodes CDR1 SGHNT and CDR2 YENEEA. V was clipped by 3 bases and J by 5 bases, with 8 bases between them. This CDR3 has 13 amino acids. The CDR3 loop is CASSFNRDNEQFF. In DNA, the CDR3 is TGTGCCAGCAGCTTCAATCGGGACAATGAGCAGTTCTTC.

Only a few counts were recorded for this clone. This chain connects TRBV5-4 to TRBJ1-4; 7 nucleotides agree with TRBD1. The V and J ends lost 4 bases and 0 bases, in that order; junction bases with no gene match: 6. Germline CDR1 and CDR2: SGHNT and YYREEE (reference sequence). This CDR3 is 16 amino acids long. In DNA form, the CDR3 reads TGTGCCAGCAGCGAGGGACAGTTTGCAACTAATGAAAAACTGTTTTTT. Its translation is CASSEGQFATNEKLFF. The full variable domain, its missing parts supplied by reference TRBV5-4 and TRBJ1-4, is ETGVTQSPTHLIKTRGQQVTLRCSSQSGHNTVSWYQQALGQGPQFIFQYYREEENGRGNFPPRFSGLQFPNYSSELNVNALELDDSALYLCASSEGQFATNEKLFFGSGTQLSVL.

The rearrangement uses TRBV5-1 and TRBJ1-3; 7 bases agree with TRBD1. The length of the CDR3 is 15 residues. Germline CDR1 SGHRS, CDR2 YFSETQ. J was trimmed by 2 bases and V by 0 bases; bases with no gene match: 2. The CDR3 DNA follows: TGCGCCAGCAGCTTGGGAGGGGGCACTGGAAACACCATATATTTT. Protein sequence: CASSLGGGTGNTIYF.

This clone was seen a few times. The V gene is TRBV6-5, the J gene TRBJ1-3; TRBD1 might be the D (6 bases). The germline gives CDR1 MNHEY, CDR2 SVGAGI. Trimming removed 6 bases at V and 4 bases at J, with 13 bases between. This CDR3 region has 14 residues. Here the CDR3 reads CASSFRGAGNTIYF. The DNA for the CDR3 is TGTGCCAGCAGCTTTCGGGGGGCCGGAAACACCATATATTTT.

The J gene is TRBJ1-3, the V gene TRBV19, with D uncertain. The germline V gene has CDR1 LNHDA and CDR2 SQIVND (reference sequence). The V end lost 8 bases, the J end lost 2 bases, and 13 bases lay between the germline ends. The CDR3 runs 14 residues. The CDR3 region has the DNA TGTGCCAGTCAATCCGAGTTGCCTGGAAACACCATATATTTT. Its protein product is CASQSELPGNTIYF.